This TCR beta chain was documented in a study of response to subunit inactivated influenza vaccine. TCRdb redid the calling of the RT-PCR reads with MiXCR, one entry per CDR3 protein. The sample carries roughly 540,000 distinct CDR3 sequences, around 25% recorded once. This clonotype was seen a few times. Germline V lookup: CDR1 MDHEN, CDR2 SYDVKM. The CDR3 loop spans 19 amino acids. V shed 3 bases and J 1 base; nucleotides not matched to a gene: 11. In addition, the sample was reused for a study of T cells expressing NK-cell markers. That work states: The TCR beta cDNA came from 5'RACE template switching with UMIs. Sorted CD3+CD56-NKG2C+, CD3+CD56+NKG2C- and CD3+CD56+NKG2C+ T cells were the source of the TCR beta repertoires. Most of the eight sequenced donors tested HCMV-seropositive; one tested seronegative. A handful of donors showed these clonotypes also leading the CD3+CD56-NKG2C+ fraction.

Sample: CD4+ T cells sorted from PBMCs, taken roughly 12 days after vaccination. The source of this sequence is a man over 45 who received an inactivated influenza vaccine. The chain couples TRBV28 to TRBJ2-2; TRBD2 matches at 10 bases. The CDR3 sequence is CASSFRLAGARGNTGELFF. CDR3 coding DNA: TGTGCCAGCAGTTTTAGGCTAGCGGGGGCCAGAGGGAACACCGGGGAGCTGTTTTTT.